This T cell receptor (beta chain) was sequenced for a study of blood T cell repertoires in COVID-19. V lost 1 base to trimming and J lost 2 bases; unmatched junction nucleotides: 13. This CDR3 comprises 21 residues. The germline CDR1 and CDR2 sequences are SGHTA and FQGTGA. Clones were read by immunoSEQ multiplex PCR, and TCRdb kept only the in-frame ones, dropping some. This table has about 230,000 clones, around 84% appearing once. Specimen: peripheral blood. The chain recombines TRBV7-3 with TRBJ2-1; TRBD2 aligns across 14 bases. The receptor was isolated from a man between 35 and 55 years old with acute or convalescent COVID-19. CDR3 coding DNA: TGTGCCAGCAGCTTAATGCCCCTAGGACTAGCGGGGGGAAGGCCCTACAATGAGCAGTTCTTC. Translation: CASSLMPLGLAGGRPYNEQFF. Supplemented by reference TRBV7-3 and TRBJ2-1, the full variable domain reads GAGVSQTPSNKVTEKGKYVELRCDPISGHTALYWYRQSLGQGPEFLIYFQGTGAADDSGLPNDRFFAVRPEGSVSTLKIQRTERGDSAVYLCASSLMPLGLAGGRPYNEQFFGPGTRLTVL.